The 10 T cell receptor beta chains below were found in one sample sequenced in a study of OX40 agonist ivuxolimab in advanced cancers. Libraries were prepared by immunoSEQ multiplex PCR; TCRdb keeps only in-frame clonotypes and omits some of them. The table records 40,000 to 45,000 clones, roughly 90% of them present only once. The material sequenced was CD4+ or CD8+ T cells sorted from blood, taken in a trial of the OX40 agonist ivuxolimab. These receptors all stem from an adult with an advanced solid tumor such as melanoma, head and neck, liver or kidney cancer.

V usage is TRBV5-1 and J usage is TRBJ2-2; D is unresolved. Between the trimmed V and J ends, which lost 2 bases and 7 bases, there was a span of 9 bases. Germline CDR1 SGHRS, CDR2 YFSETQ. There are 13 residues in the CDR3. The CDR3, as DNA: TGCGCCAGCAGCTTACAGAGTTACGGGGAGCTGTTTTTT. This gives the protein CASSLQSYGELFF.

About this clone: One end of the junction varies from germline; a read error may be responsible. This sequence joins TRBV2 and TRBJ2-7; 7 nucleotides line up with TRBD1. CDR1 is SNHLY and CDR2 is FYNNEI in the germline V gene. The CDR3 has 14 residues. The CDR3 loop reads CASKDRESSYGQYF. The CDR3 DNA is TGTGCCAGCAAAGACAGGGAGAGCTCCTACGGGCAGTACTTC.

V gene TRBV27 combines with J gene TRBJ2-1; TRBD2 matches at 10 bases. V was clipped by 6 bases and J by 3 bases; unmatched bases: 5. Germline CDR1 is MNHEY and CDR2 is SMNVEV (reference sequence). The CDR3 sequence is 15 residues long. The CDR3 loop is CASSLAGVVYNEQFF. CDR3 nucleotides: TGTGCCAGCAGCCTAGCGGGAGTAGTCTACAATGAGCAGTTCTTC.

The CDR3 nucleotides are TGTGCCAGTAGTATTCAGTGGACTAGCGTGTACAATGAGCAGTTCTTC. Amino acid sequence: CASSIQWTSVYNEQFF. The rearrangement links TRBV19 to TRBJ2-1; TRBD2 matches at 9 bases. The germline CDR1 and CDR2 sequences are LNHDA and SQIVND (reference sequence). V lost 3 bases to trimming and J lost 4 bases; unmatched junction nucleotides: 7. The CDR3 has 16 amino acids.

The rearrangement joins TRBV11-1 to TRBJ2-1, with a possible D match to TRBD2 (6 bases). CDR1 and CDR2 (germline): SGHAT, FQDESV (reference sequence). V was pared by 7 bases and J by 8 bases, with 27 bases between. This CDR3 has 17 residues. CDR3 nucleotides: TGTGCCAGCACCAGGACTTTGGCGGGATTAACCCCCCATGAGCAGTTCTTC. Translating it yields CASTRTLAGLTPHEQFF.

The rearrangement joins TRBV15 to TRBJ1-4; tentative D call: TRBD1 (5 bases). The CDR3 is 14 amino acids. V was cut by 6 bases and J by 2 bases, with 10 bases left in between. Germline V gene data show CDR1 as LNHNV and CDR2 as YYDKDF (reference sequence). The CDR3 coding sequence is TGTGCCACCAGAGGGGCTGGGACTAATGAAAAACTGTTTTTT. This codes for CATRGAGTNEKLFF.

The chain links TRBV18 to TRBJ2-1, with D perhaps TRBD1 (5 bases). There are 13 residues in the CDR3. Germline assignment: CDR1 KGHSH and CDR2 LQKENI. Trimming took off 4 bases at V and 10 bases at J, with 14 bases between the two ends. The CDR3 nucleotides read TGTGCCAGCTCACTCGGACAATCTAACGAGCAGTTCTTC. Its protein is CASSLGQSNEQFF.

V is TRBV18 and J is TRBJ1-4; 10 bases agree with TRBD1. Germline trimming cut 2 bases from V and 8 bases from J; bases unmatched to any gene: 5. From germline, CDR1 is KGHSH and CDR2 LQKENI. The CDR3 loop spans 15 amino acids. The CDR3 DNA follows: TGTGCCAGCTCACCAATGGGACAGGGGAGCGAAAAACTGTTTTTT. Its protein product is CASSPMGQGSEKLFF. The whole variable domain, remainder taken from reference TRBV18 and TRBJ1-4, is NAGVMQNPRHLVRRRGQEARLRCSPMKGHSHVYWYRQLPEEGLKFMVYLQKENIIDESGMPKERFSAEFPKEGPSILRIQQVVRGDSAAYFCASSPMGQGSEKLFFGSGTQLSVL.

The rearrangement links TRBV6-4 to TRBJ2-1; D is perhaps TRBD2 (6 bases). CDR1 is MRHNA, CDR2 SNTAGT, per germline. CDR3 length: 14 residues. Trimming pared 8 bases from V and 6 bases from J, leaving 17 bases between. For the CDR3, the DNA is TGTGCCAGCTCCGCCGGGAGTTCATCCAATGAGCAGTTCTTC. This encodes CASSAGSSSNEQFF.

The chain carries TRBV15 and TRBJ2-1, with TRBD1 as a possible D gene (5 bases). V was clipped by 0 bases and J by 1 base, with 13 bases between them. Germline CDR1 and CDR2: LNHNV and YYDKDF (reference sequence). The CDR3 has 17 amino acids. The CDR3 protein is CATSREVWTSSYNEQFF. The CDR3 DNA reads as TGTGCCACCAGCAGAGAGGTGTGGACAAGTTCCTACAATGAGCAGTTCTTC. Together with reference TRBV15 and TRBJ2-1, the CDR3 gives the full variable domain: DAMVIQNPRYQVTQFGKPVTLSCSQTLNHNVMYWYQQKSSQAPKLLFHYYDKDFNNEADTPDNFQSRRPNTSFCFLDIRSPGLGDTAMYLCATSREVWTSSYNEQFFGPGTRLTVL.